The present T cell receptor (beta chain) was sequenced within a study of tumor-infiltrating lymphocytes in primary liver carcinoma. Study in general: Staging placed the tumors at T1-T3 N0M0, and they measured about 4.2 to 10 cm across. Study-wide results and limits: Only about 7-24% of top clones were detected in all five tumor regions. Tumor-adjacent and tumor-blood pairs shared less of their repertoires than tumor region pairs shared.

Regarding this clonotype: Its antigen is as yet unknown. An end of the junction differs from the germline gene, which may be a read error.

Co-extraction of both nucleic acids (RNA and DNA) used roughly 18-34 mg of unsorted bulk tissue. The researchers produced TCR beta cDNA from approximately 550 ng total RNA with a constant-region primer. Sequencing libraries for TCR beta derived from three nested multiplex PCR rounds that used slightly modified ARM-PCR. TRBV1-TRBV30 forward primers paired with a C-beta reverse primer were used in the first two PCR rounds, which ran about 11 cycles each. TCRdb re-called the multiplex PCR reads through MiXCR, storing one row per CDR3 protein. Among roughly 200,000 distinct CDR3 sequences, around four fifths were seen once, and the ten largest hold 15% to 20%. CDR3 length: 15 residues. CDR1 and CDR2 from the germline V gene are SEHNR and FQNEAQ (reference sequence).

The V call is TRBV7-9, the J call TRBJ2-3, with D perhaps TRBD2 (5 bases). The origin of this receptor is a man aged 35-49 years with primary liver carcinoma and hepatitis B virus infection. Sequenced sample: tumor tissue from primary liver carcinoma. CDR3 protein: CVSSLHGNGTDIQYF. CDR3 nucleotide sequence: TGTGTCAGCAGCTTACACGGGAATGGCACAGATATACAGTATTTT.